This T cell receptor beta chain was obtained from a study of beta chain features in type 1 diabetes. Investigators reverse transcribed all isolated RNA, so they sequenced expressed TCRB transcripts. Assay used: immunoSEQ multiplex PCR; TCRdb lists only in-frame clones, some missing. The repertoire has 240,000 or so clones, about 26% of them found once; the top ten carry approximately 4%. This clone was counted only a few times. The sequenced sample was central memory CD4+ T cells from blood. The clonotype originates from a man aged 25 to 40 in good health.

The CDR3 DNA follows: TGTGCCAGCAGGGGAGGGACAGGGATCGAGCAGTACTTC. This translates into CASRGGTGIEQYF. The V call is TRBV2, the J call TRBJ2-7, with 9 bases aligning to TRBD1. Per the germline V gene, CDR1 is SNHLY and CDR2 is FYNNEI. CDR3 length: 13 amino acids. The V gene end was trimmed by 6 bases and the J gene end by 6 bases; junction bases not matched to a gene: 6.